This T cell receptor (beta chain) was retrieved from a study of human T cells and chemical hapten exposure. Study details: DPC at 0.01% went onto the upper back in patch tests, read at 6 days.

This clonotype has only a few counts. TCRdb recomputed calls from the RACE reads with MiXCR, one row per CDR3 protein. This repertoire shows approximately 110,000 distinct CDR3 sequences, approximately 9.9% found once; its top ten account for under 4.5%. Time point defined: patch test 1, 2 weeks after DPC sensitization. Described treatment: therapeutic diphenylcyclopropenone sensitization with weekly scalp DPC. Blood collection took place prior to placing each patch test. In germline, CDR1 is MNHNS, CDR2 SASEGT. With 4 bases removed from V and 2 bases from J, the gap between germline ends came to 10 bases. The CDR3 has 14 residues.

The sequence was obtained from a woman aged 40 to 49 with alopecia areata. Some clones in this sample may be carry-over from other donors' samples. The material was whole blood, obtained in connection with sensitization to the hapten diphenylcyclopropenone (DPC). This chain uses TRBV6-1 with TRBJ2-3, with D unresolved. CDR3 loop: CASSASADTDTQYF. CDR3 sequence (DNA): TGTGCCAGCAGTGCGTCGGCAGACACAGATACGCAGTATTTT.